This T cell receptor (beta chain) was captured in a study of T cells in localized non-small cell lung cancer. Note on this clone: Its antigen is as yet unknown.

This table comes from immunoSEQ multiplex PCR, and its TCRdb copy is limited to in-frame clones, with some not included. This sample yields 70,000 to 100,000 clones, of which roughly 93% are seen a single time; over 3.5% belongs to the top ten. Study results and limitations: Adjacent lung had a median about 55 of the 100 largest tumor clones. T cell clonality was highest in uninvolved adjacent lung, above tumor. As only one tumor region underwent sequencing, heterogeneity remains possible.

The V and J ends lost 3 bases and 2 bases respectively, with 13 bases between them. The CDR3 is made up of 15 amino acids. In germline, CDR1 is MNHEY, CDR2 SMNVEV (reference sequence). The TCR sequence derives from a woman aged 40-70 years with stage II squamous cell lung carcinoma. The sequences come from PBMCs, collected before any cancer treatment. V usage is TRBV27 and J usage is TRBJ1-1; no clear D. CDR3 nucleotide sequence: TGTGCCAGCAGTTTGAAAGGCGGGGTCAACACTGAAGCTTTCTTT. This codes for CASSLKGGVNTEAFF.